Listed here are 9 T cell receptor beta chains from one sample, sequenced in a study of cytomegalovirus exposure and HLA in healthy donors. 60 Vbeta and 13 Jbeta primers were used in PCR. The assay was immunoSEQ multiplex PCR, and TCRdb's table has in-frame clones only and misses some. In the table there are fewer than 250,000 clones, over 80% of which are singletons. The sequenced sample was PBMCs. The receptor set was obtained from a woman in her 50s in good health and CMV-seropositive.

A note on this clone: Relative to the germline gene, one junction end is altered; a read error may explain this. The rearrangement links TRBV7-9 to TRBJ1-1, with D tentatively TRBD1 (6 bases). This CDR3 comprises 12 residues. Germline CDR1 reads SEHNR; CDR2 reads FQNEAQ (reference sequence). The CDR3: CSSSHREGEAFF. In nucleotides, the CDR3 is TGTTCCAGCAGTCACAGGGAGGGCGAAGCTTTCTTT.

This clone was seen a single time. The chain combines TRBV30 with TRBJ2-2; 8 bases match TRBD1. Germline values: CDR1 GTSNPN, CDR2 SVGIG (reference sequence). The CDR3 loop spans 14 amino acids. Trimming took 5 bases from V and 1 from J; bases not matched to a gene: 3. The CDR3 reads CAWDRGWNTGELFF. DNA of the CDR3: TGTGCCTGGGACAGGGGCTGGAACACCGGGGAGCTGTTTTTT.

V gene TRBV29-1 combines with J gene TRBJ1-2; weak D call: TRBD1 (5 bases). CDR3 size: 12 residues. The V end lost 5 bases, the J end lost 1 base, and 8 bases lay between the germline ends. The germline gives CDR1 SQVTM, CDR2 ANQGSEA. The CDR3 nucleotides read TGCAGCGTTACCGACAGTAACTATGGCTACACCTTC. Translation: CSVTDSNYGYTF.

V gene TRBV28 combines with J gene TRBJ1-1; tentatively, D is TRBD1 (5 bases). Between the trimmed V and J ends, which lost 4 bases and 11 bases, there was a span of 20 bases. CDR1 MDHEN and CDR2 SYDVKM come from the germline V gene. The CDR3 length is 14 residues. The CDR3 DNA is TGTGCCAGCAGTTCTCCCCCGGGGGACCCCGAGGCTTTCTTT. Amino acid sequence: CASSSPPGDPEAFF.

The chain is built from TRBV18 and TRBJ2-7; 7 bases agree with TRBD1. Trimming at V came to 3 bases and at J to 2 bases, leaving 7 bases not matched to a gene. Germline V gene lookup returns CDR1 KGHSH and CDR2 LQKENI. This CDR3 region has 15 residues. CDR3 amino acids: CASSPNNGQAYEQYF. CDR3 bases: TGTGCCAGCTCACCTAACAACGGACAGGCCTACGAGCAGTACTTC.

The chain is built from TRBV18 and TRBJ1-6; TRBD1 matches 9 bases. CDR3 length: 17 residues. V was pared by 4 bases and J by 8 bases, with 12 bases of the junction left unmatched. Germline loops: CDR1 KGHSH, CDR2 LQKENI. CDR3 DNA sequence: TGTGCCAGCTCACGAGGTCCCGGGACAGGGTCGGATTCACCCCTCCACTTT. Translation: CASSRGPGTGSDSPLHF.

This clone was seen a few times. The junction does not match germline at one end; this may be a read error. CDR3 coding DNA: TGTTCCAGCAGCTTAGAACTCGGGGAGCTGTTTTTT. This codes for CSSSLELGELFF. The J gene is TRBJ2-2, the V gene TRBV7-9; D gene ambiguous. Per germline, CDR1 SEHNR and CDR2 FQNEAQ (reference sequence). This CDR3 has 12 residues. Complete variable domain (other parts from reference TRBV7-9 and TRBJ2-2): DTGVSQNPRHKITKRGQNVTFRCDPISEHNRLYWYRQTLGQGPEFLTYFQNEAQLEKSRLLSDRFSAERPKGSFSTLEIQRTEQGDSAMYLCSSSLELGELFFGEGSRLTVL.

This sequence joins TRBV5-1 and TRBJ1-6, with TRBD1 identical over 7 bases. The CDR3 has 15 amino acids. With V trimmed by 4 bases and J by 5 bases, 6 bases remained unmatched. The germline V gene encodes CDR1 SGHRS and CDR2 YFSETQ. CDR3 region: CASSAVTGNNSPLHF. The CDR3 region has the DNA TGCGCCAGCAGCGCCGTGACAGGGAATAATTCACCCCTCCACTTT.

The CDR3 loop is CASSGRGVYGYTF. DNA for the CDR3: TGTGCCAGCAGCGGTCGGGGGGTCTATGGCTACACCTTC. The V gene is TRBV9, the J gene TRBJ1-2, with D tentatively TRBD1 (5 bases). V was shortened by 3 bases and J by 4 bases, with 10 bases between the two germline ends. The V gene's germline CDR1 is SGDLS and CDR2 YYNGEE. The CDR3 has 13 residues.